This T cell receptor beta chain was sequenced in a study of neurological immune-mediated disorders. MiXCR, applied by TCRdb to the 5' RACE reads, yields one record per CDR3 protein. The sample shows about 120,000 distinct CDR3 sequences, around 3% of them seen only once. Ten or more counts support this clonotype. The TCR originated in a woman aged 25 to 45 with multiple sclerosis. The sequenced sample consisted of PBMCs.

DNA of the CDR3: TGTGCCAGCAGGGGGTTAGCAGATACGCAGTATTTT. Its translation: CASRGLADTQYF. The rearrangement uses TRBV6-5 and TRBJ2-3; D remains unclear. Trimming cost V 6 bases and J 4 bases, with 8 bases left between them. This CDR3 comprises 12 residues. From germline, CDR1 is MNHEY and CDR2 SVGAGI.